The following is a T cell receptor (beta chain) sequence with its context. Its antigen is currently not known. Per-nucleotide qualities are absent, and no much larger clonotype sits a single base away. Reading the germline V gene gives CDR1 SGHRS and CDR2 YFSETQ. From the cysteine up to the phenylalanine, the CDR3 has a length of 20 residues. Only the CDR3 part of the read is kept: 60 bases, read in frame from the first base. Here V drops 1 base and J drops 2 bases, and the junction holds 13 bases not matched to any gene. This sample is drawn from a study of T-cell reconstitution after alpha-beta-depleted transplantation in children (dated by TCRdb to about 2016). Study-level background: Using TCR repertoire profiling, the study quantitatively followed how T-cell immune reconstitution unfolded in children after TCRalphabeta/CD19-depleted allogeneic hematopoietic cell transplantation.

The protocol used for the library was PCR. The sample was run on an Illumina HiSeq 2500. TCR libraries were prepared with molecular barcoding, using unique molecular identifiers to normalize TCRbeta repertoire quantification. TCRdb reworked the public reads: Q25 trimming with fastp, MiXCR clone assembly, productive beta chains retained. Each entry is one CDR3 protein sequence, shown with its most common DNA and genes. For this sample there are 100,000 or so distinct CDR3 sequences; around 6% appear just once. Jointly, the top ten make up more than 5.5% of the sample. The research as a whole found: The apparently early recovery of alphabetaT-cell counts about two months after transplant reportedly depended on only several hundred rapidly expanded clones that came from non-depleted graft cells. In some patients, the high TCRbeta diversity seen at day 60 was put down to recipient T cells and intrathymic progenitors that had survived conditioning. The frequencies of hyperexpanded clones fell over the following months, and after one year, T-cell counts and TCRbeta diversity were mostly attributed to newly produced T cells.

The sample's time point label, in plain terms: day 60 (about 2 months) after transplantation. The treatment or condition label on this specimen signifies: allogeneic hematopoietic cell transplantation with graft depleted of TCRalphabeta T cells and CD19 B cells. Transplant recipients were children who received TCRalphabeta/CD19-depleted allogeneic hematopoietic cell grafts. This clonotype was obtained from a female patient aged 2 to 10 who had a stem cell transplant for Fanconi anemia, so the T cells may come from the graft donor. The sample in question was PBMCs, mostly from graft donor cells, obtained 60 days after TCRalphabeta/CD19-depleted stem cell transplant. This chain joins TRBV5-1 to TRBJ1-5; 12 bases in the middle match TRBD1. The DNA sequence is as follows: TGCGCCAGCAGCTTGAGTCTGGGACAGGGGGCGCGGGAGGGCAATCAGCCCCAGCATTTT. The resulting protein is CASSLSLGQGAREGNQPQHF.